One and the same sample provided the 26 T cell receptor beta chains below, sequenced in a study of OX40 agonist ivuxolimab in advanced cancers. Libraries were prepared by immunoSEQ multiplex PCR; TCRdb keeps only in-frame clonotypes and omits some of them. Among 100,000 or so clones listed, about 85% were seen once. Sequencing used CD4+ or CD8+ T cells sorted from blood, obtained in a trial of the OX40 agonist ivuxolimab. Receptor source: an adult with an advanced solid tumor such as melanoma, head and neck, liver or kidney cancer.

This clone was detected once. The rearrangement links TRBV27 to TRBJ1-1; D is possibly TRBD1 (5 bases). The V gene lost 4 bases and the J gene lost 0 bases, with 9 bases spanning the gap. This CDR3 contains 14 residues. Germline loops: CDR1 MNHEY, CDR2 SMNVEV (reference sequence). The DNA of the CDR3 is TGTGCCAGCAGTTCGACAGCGATGAACACTGAAGCTTTCTTT. Translating gives CASSSTAMNTEAFF.

The chain joins TRBV7-9 to TRBJ2-7; D uncertain. This CDR3 spans 14 amino acids. CDR1 is SEHNR, CDR2 FQNEAQ, per germline (reference sequence). V shed 1 base and J shed 0 bases, with 7 bases lying between them. The CDR3 DNA is TGTGCCAGCAGCTTAGACTACCGCTCCTACGAGCAGTACGTC. Translated: CASSLDYRSYEQYV.

The J gene is TRBJ1-6, the V gene TRBV10-2; tentatively, D is TRBD1 (6 bases). The germline CDR1 and CDR2 sequences are WSHSY and SAAADI. The CDR3 sequence is 15 residues long. Trimming left V 5 bases short and J 8 bases short, with 16 bases between. The CDR3 DNA follows: TGCGCCAGCAGTCGGACCGGGACAAGAGATTCACCCCTCCACTTT. Its translation: CASSRTGTRDSPLHF.

The CDR3 sequence: CASRPGGRFTGELFF. Here the CDR3 DNA reads TGCGCCAGCCGCCCGGGAGGGCGATTTACCGGGGAGCTGTTTTTT. The J gene is TRBJ2-2, the V gene TRBV5-1; 8 nucleotides align to TRBD2. Germline V gene sequence: CDR1 SGHRS, CDR2 YFSETQ. The CDR3 contains 15 residues. V gave up 7 bases and J gave up 5 bases; unmatched junction bases: 10.

The rearrangement uses TRBV25-1 and TRBJ1-2; 8 nucleotides align to TRBD1. The V segment lost 3 bases and the J segment 6 bases; nucleotides outside the gene matches: 9. The CDR3 consists of 15 residues. The V gene's germline CDR1 is MGHDK and CDR2 SYGVNS. The CDR3 loop reads CASSDRTGLVNGYTF. The CDR3 DNA reads as TGTGCCAGCAGTGATAGGACAGGGTTGGTGAATGGCTACACCTTC.

The V gene is TRBV7-6, the J gene TRBJ2-1; 9 bases are a match to TRBD2. V lost 6 bases to trimming and J lost 6 bases; unmatched junction nucleotides: 6. The CDR3 has 14 amino acids. Germline CDR1 reads SGHVS; CDR2 reads FNYEAQ. The CDR3 DNA reads as TGTGCCAGCAGTCAGACTAGCGGCCGCAATGAGCAGTTCTTC. This gives the protein CASSQTSGRNEQFF.

The rearrangement uses TRBV5-4 and TRBJ2-3, with 8 bases matching TRBD2. The CDR3 consists of 16 residues. The V and J ends lost 4 bases and 1 base, in that order; junction bases with no gene match: 8. From germline, CDR1 is SGHNT and CDR2 YYREEE (reference sequence). This CDR3 reads CASSVTSGQGTDTQYF. The CDR3 nucleotides read TGTGCCAGCAGCGTTACTAGCGGCCAAGGCACAGATACGCAGTATTTT.

Only a few counts were recorded for this clone. This chain joins TRBV7-8 and TRBJ2-5, with 9 bases matching TRBD1. V was clipped by 6 bases and J by 5 bases; unmatched bases: 4. The CDR3 contains 13 residues. Looked up from germline, CDR1 is SGHVS and CDR2 is FQNEAQ. As DNA, the CDR3 is TGTGCCAGCAGGGGACAGGGTTTTGAGACCCAGTACTTC. It specifies CASRGQGFETQYF.

The V gene is TRBV5-6, the J gene TRBJ2-1; 9 bases are a match to TRBD2. Germline V lookup: CDR1 SGHDT, CDR2 YYEEEE. This CDR3 is built from 16 residues. The V gene end was trimmed by 4 bases and the J gene end by 7 bases; junction bases not matched to a gene: 12. CDR3 protein: CASSPHHSGRMNEQFF. The DNA for the CDR3 is TGTGCCAGCAGCCCGCACCATAGCGGGAGAATGAATGAGCAGTTCTTC.

This clone was seen only a few times. The chain joins TRBV10-3 to TRBJ2-7; no reliable D call. Germline V gene sequence: CDR1 ENHRY, CDR2 SYGVKD. CDR3 length equals 14 residues. V was clipped by 0 bases and J by 0 bases, with 6 bases between them. The CDR3 DNA is TGTGCCATCAGTGAGTCGGCTAGCTCCTACGAGCAGTACTTC. This gives the protein CAISESASSYEQYF.

The chain is built from TRBV6-5 and TRBJ1-2; 7 bases align to TRBD1. The CDR3 sequence is 14 residues long. The V gene end was trimmed by 10 bases and the J gene end by 2 bases; junction bases not matched to a gene: 10. Germline CDR1 reads MNHEY; CDR2 reads SVGAGI. CDR3 in DNA: TGTGCCACTTTCTCAGGGGGGGGCAACTATGGCTACACCTTC. It is translated as CATFSGGGNYGYTF.

The J gene is TRBJ1-3, the V gene TRBV5-1, with 9 bases fitting TRBD1. The V segment lost 4 bases and the J segment 4 bases; nucleotides outside the gene matches: 3. The CDR3 sequence is 14 residues long. The germline V gene has CDR1 SGHRS and CDR2 YFSETQ. The CDR3 loop is CASSAGTGGNTIYF. The CDR3 bases are TGCGCCAGCAGCGCTGGGACAGGGGGAAACACCATATATTTT.

The genes are TRBV29-1 and TRBJ2-2, with 14 bases that match TRBD2. CDR1 and CDR2 (germline): SQVTM, ANQGSEA. This CDR3 is built from 16 residues. V lost 5 bases, J lost 4 bases, and 6 bases stayed unmatched. CDR3 in amino acids: CSVSGLAGDLTGELFF. Here the CDR3 DNA reads TGCAGCGTTTCGGGACTAGCGGGAGATCTCACCGGGGAGCTGTTTTTT.

This chain connects TRBV7-9 to TRBJ2-3; possibly TRBD2 for D (5 bases). Trimming left V 5 bases short and J 3 bases short, with 15 bases between. This CDR3 spans 15 amino acids. CDR1 and CDR2 (germline): SEHNR, FQNEAQ (reference sequence). The CDR3 nucleotides read TGTGCCAGCAGCCCCGGGATCGGGGAAACAGATACGCAGTATTTT. This translates into CASSPGIGETDTQYF. The full variable domain, rest sourced from reference TRBV7-9 and TRBJ2-3, is DTGVSQNPRHKITKRGQNVTFRCDPISEHNRLYWYRQTLGQGPEFLTYFQNEAQLEKSRLLSDRFSAERPKGSFSTLEIQRTEQGDSAMYLCASSPGIGETDTQYFGPGTRLTVL.

This chain uses TRBV10-2 with TRBJ2-3, with TRBD2 matching over 9 bases. With V trimmed by 1 base and J by 6 bases, 11 bases remained unmatched. CDR1 and CDR2 from the germline V gene are WSHSY and SAAADI. This CDR3 contains 17 residues. The CDR3 spells CASSEFLGGRGQDTQYF. CDR3 coding DNA: TGCGCCAGCAGTGAGTTTCTGGGCGGGAGGGGCCAGGATACGCAGTATTTT.

This clone was recorded once. The genes are TRBV28 and TRBJ2-7, with a tentative D call TRBD2 (6 bases). Per germline, CDR1 MDHEN and CDR2 SYDVKM. V was trimmed by 0 bases and J by 6 bases, leaving 12 bases between them. The CDR3 runs to 14 residues. CDR3 sequence reads: CASSLWEGNGEQYF. Written as DNA, the CDR3 is TGTGCCAGCAGTTTATGGGAGGGCAATGGCGAGCAGTACTTC.

The chain is built from TRBV5-6 and TRBJ1-2, with D possibly being TRBD1 (5 bases). This CDR3 is built from 15 residues. V dropped 0 bases and J dropped 6 bases, with 15 bases sitting between them. Germline V gene data show CDR1 as SGHDT and CDR2 as YYEEEE. CDR3: CASSLAQGRIDGYTF. The CDR3 DNA reads as TGTGCCAGCAGCTTGGCCCAGGGACGGATCGATGGCTACACCTTC.

This chain links TRBV30 with TRBJ1-4; no clear D gene. Deletions cut 2 bases from V and 8 bases from J, with 12 bases between. This CDR3 has 13 amino acids. The V gene's germline CDR1 is GTSNPN and CDR2 SVGIG (reference sequence). DNA for the CDR3: TGTGCCTGGAGTATGGTCATGGGAGAAAAACTGTTTTTT. Translating it yields CAWSMVMGEKLFF.

The chain is built from TRBV5-1 and TRBJ2-5; 11 bases map to TRBD2. The CDR3 consists of 15 residues. V was clipped by 4 bases and J by 1 base; unmatched bases: 3. Germline V gene data show CDR1 as SGHRS and CDR2 as YFSETQ. CDR3 DNA: TGCGCCAGCAGCGCGGGACTAGCGGCCCAAGAGACCCAGTACTTC. Translating it yields CASSAGLAAQETQYF.

There are a few counts of this clone. This sequence joins TRBV9 and TRBJ1-6; no clear D gene. CDR3 length equals 14 residues. The germline gives CDR1 SGDLS, CDR2 YYNGEE. The V and J ends lost 0 bases and 7 bases respectively, with 8 bases between them. The CDR3 DNA reads as TGTGCCAGCAGCGTAGGTCCGGGAAATTCACCCCTCCACTTT. Amino acids: CASSVGPGNSPLHF.

V is TRBV6-6 and J is TRBJ1-1; D is ambiguous. V shed 2 bases and J shed 1 base, with 5 bases lying between them. Germline assignment: CDR1 MNHNY and CDR2 SVGAGI (reference sequence). The CDR3 length is 13 residues. In DNA form, the CDR3 reads TGTGCCAGCAGTTACGATCGGAACACTGAAGCTTTCTTT. Encoded protein: CASSYDRNTEAFF.

This clone was recorded once. V is TRBV18 and J is TRBJ2-2; the match to TRBD2 covers 8 bases. This CDR3 contains 15 residues. Germline assignment: CDR1 KGHSH and CDR2 LQKENI. The junction had 3 bases not matched to a gene; V was cut back by 4 bases and J by 2 bases. As DNA, the CDR3 is TGTGCCAGCTCACTGGGACTAGTCAACACCGGGGAGCTGTTTTTT. It is translated as CASSLGLVNTGELFF.

V gene TRBV27 combines with J gene TRBJ1-3, with a tentative D call TRBD1 (5 bases). V was clipped by 5 bases and J by 0 bases, with 11 bases between them. CDR1 MNHEY and CDR2 SMNVEV come from the germline V gene (reference sequence). This CDR3 is built from 15 residues. CDR3 in amino acids: CASSRAGRSGNTIYF. The CDR3, as DNA: TGTGCCAGCAGTCGCGCAGGGCGCTCTGGAAACACCATATATTTT.

The V call is TRBV5-1, the J call TRBJ2-7; 8 bases fit TRBD1. There are 14 residues in the CDR3. The germline CDR1 and CDR2 sequences are SGHRS and YFSETQ. J gave up 3 bases and V 3 bases, and 5 bases lay outside the gene matches. The CDR3 protein is CASSSWDRYYEQYF. The CDR3 region has the DNA TGCGCCAGCAGCTCCTGGGACAGGTACTACGAGCAGTACTTC.

This chain links TRBV6-5 with TRBJ2-7, with D possibly TRBD2 on 5 matching bases. CDR3 size: 13 residues. Germline CDR1 is MNHEY and CDR2 is SVGAGI. Trimming took off 5 bases at V and 5 bases at J, with 13 bases between the two ends. This CDR3 is CASSGESLHEQYF. CDR3 nucleotides: TGTGCCAGCAGTGGGGAGTCCCTTCACGAGCAGTACTTC.

V is TRBV7-2 and J is TRBJ1-5, with D tentatively TRBD1 (5 bases). V was pared by 2 bases and J by 7 bases, with 15 bases between. In germline, CDR1 is SGHTA, CDR2 FQGNSA. This CDR3 spans 15 amino acids. CDR3 sequence: CASSLSQVRGQPQHF. CDR3 coding DNA: TGTGCCAGCAGCTTAAGTCAGGTTCGGGGGCAGCCCCAGCATTTT.